This TCR beta chain derives from a study of control samples from healthy donors and cancer patients. This CDR3 has 14 amino acids. V was cut by 3 bases and J by 0 bases, with 6 bases left in between. Per the germline V gene, CDR1 is LNHNV and CDR2 is YYDKDF (reference sequence). Sequencing used immunoSEQ multiplex PCR; TCRdb keeps in-frame clones, though not all of them. The data contain some 150,000 clones, 91% of them singletons. The chain links TRBV15 to TRBJ1-5; unclear D gene. This TCR was sampled from a woman in her thirties in good health. Input material: blood. DNA of the CDR3: TGTGCCACCAGCAGGATTAATAGCAATCAGCCCCAGCATTTT. The encoded protein is CATSRINSNQPQHF.